This T cell receptor (beta chain) was identified during a study of shared clonotypes between healthy human individuals. Looking at the study overall: Researchers assigned three CD4 naive, three CD4 memory, two CD8 naive and one CD8 memory plate to each donor.

Study observations and caveats: Naive subsets generally had larger estimated richness than memory subsets.

Notes on this clone: Its target is not known.

CDR3 size: 13 residues. Between the trimmed V and J ends, which lost 4 bases and 6 bases, there was a span of 11 bases. The V gene's germline CDR1 is SNHLY and CDR2 FYNNEI. Evenly divided among several immunoSEQ plates was the genomic DNA of each subset. TCRdb keeps only in-frame clones here, not all; method: immunoSEQ multiplex PCR. This sample carries about 1.1 million clones, around three quarters of them seen once, and the ten largest clones take more than 0.5%. Recent acute infections and vaccinations were absent in the healthy HIV-negative adult donors. Sequencing used memory CD4+ T cells from PBMCs. As to subset: CD45RA-negative fraction. The clonotype was recovered from a man aged 18 to 35 in good health. Some clones in this sample may be carry-over from other donors' samples. The genes are TRBV2 and TRBJ2-3; D is uncertain. The CDR3 DNA follows: TGTGCCAGCAGTGCCACCCCTTGGGATACGCAGTATTTT. Encoded protein: CASSATPWDTQYF.